The 16 T cell receptor beta chains reported below all come from one sample, sequenced in a study of T cell clonality in common variable immunodeficiency. Clones were sequenced by immunoSEQ multiplex PCR, and TCRdb holds only the in-frame ones, with some missing. The data list around 32,000 clones, none observed once; about 4.5% falls to the top ten. What was sequenced was peripheral blood mononuclear cells. The receptors shown here come from a person aged 18-69 years in good health.

This clone showed up just a few times. From the germline J gene comes the end of the CDR3, since the read stops 3 residues before it. The V gene is TRBV2, the J gene TRBJ1-5; no reliable D call. Germline V gene sequence: CDR1 SNHLY, CDR2 FYNNEI. The CDR3 has 16 amino acids. V lost 7 bases, J lost 4 bases, and 20 bases lay in between. Partial CDR3 DNA: TGTGCCAGCACCATCCCTCGGTTCCTCGGGAATCAGCCC. Its protein is CASTIPRFLGNQP. In full, the CDR3 reads CASTIPRFLGNQPQHF.

This clone occurred many times. The observed sequence ends 3 residues before the CDR3 terminus, with the missing tail filled in from the germline J gene. The V gene is TRBV2, the J gene TRBJ2-2; D gene ambiguous. The CDR3 is made up of 12 amino acids. The V and J ends lost 6 bases and 6 bases respectively, with 8 bases between them. CDR1 is SNHLY and CDR2 is FYNNEI in the germline V gene. The DNA read from the CDR3 is TGTGCCAGCAGGCGCGTTCCCGGGGAG. Its translation is CASRRVPGE. The CDR3 in its entirety is CASRRVPGELFF.

In this sample, this clone turned up many times. The CDR3 end lies 3 residues beyond the end of the read and is filled in from the germline J gene. This sequence joins TRBV29-1 and TRBJ2-5, with 7 bases that match TRBD1. CDR3 length: 13 residues. V dropped 7 bases and J dropped 4; count of bases not matched to a gene: 9. Germline values: CDR1 SQVTM, CDR2 ANQGSEA. The covered CDR3 bases are TGCAGCGCCGCTGACAGGGCGGGAGAGACC. Its translation: CSAADRAGET. The whole CDR3 protein is CSAADRAGETQYF.

This clone was seen many times. The read finishes 3 residues shy of the CDR3 end, and the germline J gene is used to complete it. V and J are TRBV6-4 and TRBJ2-2; 8 bases fit TRBD1. J lost 3 bases, V lost 0 bases, and 0 bases had no gene match. This CDR3 contains 15 residues. Germline V gene lookup returns CDR1 MRHNA and CDR2 SNTAGT. The sequenced part of the CDR3 DNA is TGTGCCAGCAGTGACTCGACAGGGGACACCGGGGAG. Translated, it gives CASSDSTGDTGE. The entire CDR3 sequence reads CASSDSTGDTGELFF.

Points on this clone: The missing CDR3 end, 3 residues past where the read stops, is filled in from the germline J gene. V usage is TRBV6-1 and J usage is TRBJ1-2; TRBD1 agrees at 8 bases. CDR1 and CDR2 from the germline V gene are MNHNS and SASEGT. This CDR3 contains 14 residues. The CDR3 DNA, read in part, is TGTGCCAGCAGTGAGACAGGGGTGGGGGACATC. It specifies CASSETGVGDI. The whole CDR3 sequence reads CASSETGVGDIYTF.

At least ten counts were recorded for this clone. The read finishes 3 residues shy of the CDR3 end, and the germline J gene is used to complete it. This chain connects TRBV20-1 to TRBJ2-4; possible D gene TRBD2, 5 bases. The CDR3 sequence is 14 residues long. The V and J ends lost 6 bases and 1 base respectively, with 13 bases between them. Germline V lookup: CDR1 DFQATT, CDR2 SNEGSKA (reference sequence). The CDR3 region is CSAQELAAKNIQYF. CDR3 bases read: TGCAGTGCCCAAGAGCTAGCTGCCAAAAACATT.

This clone came up many times. The read comes to an end 3 residues before the CDR3 does, leaving the germline J gene to fill in the end. The chain recombines TRBV5-1 with TRBJ2-2, with TRBD1 matching over 7 bases. The CDR3 contains 15 residues. V trimming: 9 bases; J trimming: 2 bases; junction bases outside the gene matches: 10. CDR1 is SGHRS and CDR2 is YFSETQ in the germline V gene. Partial CDR3 DNA: TGCGCCACTTCACCAACAGGGGTAAACACCGGGGAG. Amino acids: CATSPTGVNTGE. In full, the CDR3 reads CATSPTGVNTGELFF.

This clone was counted ten times or more. The read is 3 residues too short to cover the CDR3 end, so that end is filled in from the germline J gene. The chain combines TRBV7-3 with TRBJ2-5; D may be TRBD2 (6 bases). The CDR3 length is 16 residues. Trimming stripped 2 bases from V and 2 bases from J, with 15 bases between. The germline CDR1 and CDR2 sequences are SGHTA and FQGTGA. The CDR3 sequence is CASSLGERAKQETQYF. The sequenced CDR3 bases are TGTGCCAGCAGCTTAGGCGAGCGGGCGAAGCAAGAGACC.

This clone was observed many times. The CDR3 goes on 3 residues after the read ends, and that part is filled in from the germline J gene. The chain is built from TRBV6-1 and TRBJ1-1; no firm D call. Trimming stripped 2 bases from V and 4 bases from J, with 14 bases between. The CDR3 is 15 residues long. From germline, CDR1 is MNHNS and CDR2 SASEGT. CDR3 in amino acids: CASSELGRGVTEAFF. The sequenced CDR3 bases are TGTGCCAGCAGTGAACTAGGTCGTGGTGTCACTGAA.

This clone occurred many times. At one boundary the junction diverges from the germline segment, which might be a read error. The CDR3 end falls 3 residues outside the read, so it is completed with the germline J gene. The sample has other DNA sequences that encode this CDR3 too. This sequence joins TRBV5-4 and TRBJ1-2; the D is unclear. Germline V lookup: CDR1 SGHNT, CDR2 YYREEE (reference sequence). CDR3 length: 13 amino acids. CDR3 DNA (partial): TGCGCCAGCAGCTTGGCAAATTTCTATGGC. Residues: CASSLANFYG. The whole CDR3 region reads CASSLANFYGYTF.

The sample holds many counts of this clone. The CDR3 end falls 3 residues outside the read, so it is completed with the germline J gene. The chain links TRBV7-9 to TRBJ2-5, with TRBD1 as a possible D gene (6 bases). V was trimmed by 2 bases and J by 3 bases, leaving 13 bases between them. In germline, CDR1 is SEHNR, CDR2 FQNEAQ (reference sequence). CDR3 size: 15 residues. CDR3 loop: CASSLPDRREETQYF. CDR3 bases read: TGTGCCAGCAGCTTACCCGACAGGCGGGAAGAGACC.

With respect to this clone: The read is 3 residues too short to cover the CDR3 end, so that end is filled in from the germline J gene. The rearrangement links TRBV2 to TRBJ1-2, with TRBD1 as a possible D gene (5 bases). Trimming left V 1 base short and J 4 bases short, with 10 bases between. The CDR3 sequence is 14 residues long. Germline V gives CDR1 SNHLY, CDR2 FYNNEI. CDR3 sequence: CASSEEVRVYGYTF. The CDR3 bases that were read are TGTGCCAGCAGTGAAGAAGTCAGGGTCTATGGC.

This clone was counted many times. The read halts 3 residues ahead of the CDR3 end, with the missing end drawn from the germline J gene. The chain combines TRBV24-1 with TRBJ2-1, with TRBD2 matching over 8 bases. The CDR3 totals 15 residues. V gave up 5 bases and J gave up 8 bases; unmatched junction bases: 10. Per the germline V gene, CDR1 is KGHDR and CDR2 is SFDVKD. CDR3 protein: CATSGFSGMIDEQFF. The DNA read from the CDR3 is TGTGCCACCAGTGGTTTTAGCGGGATGATCGATGAG.

At least ten counts were recorded for this clone. The missing CDR3 end, 3 residues past where the read stops, is filled in from the germline J gene. The rearrangement joins TRBV23-1 to TRBJ1-6, with TRBD1 as a possible D gene (6 bases). TRBV23-1 is flagged as an ORF with uncertain function. This CDR3 has 16 amino acids. Trimming took off 3 bases at V and 5 bases at J, with 14 bases between the two ends. CDR3 DNA (partial): TGCGCCAGCAGTCACCCCACCAGGACAGATAATTCACCC. Encoded protein: CASSHPTRTDNSP. The whole CDR3 protein reads CASSHPTRTDNSPLHF.

This clone was counted ten times or more. Read coverage stops 3 residues before the CDR3 terminus; the germline J gene supplies the remainder. J is TRBJ2-1 and V is TRBV20-1; TRBD2 agrees at 10 bases. CDR1 and CDR2 (germline): DFQATT, SNEGSKA (reference sequence). The CDR3 has 19 residues. Germline trimming cut 5 bases from V and 5 bases from J; bases unmatched to any gene: 21. CDR3 DNA (partial): TGCAGTGCTCCCCCACATATTCTAGCGGGAGTATATCCACACAATGAG. Encoded protein: CSAPPHILAGVYPHNE. The whole CDR3 sequence is CSAPPHILAGVYPHNEQFF.

Notes on this clone: Read sequence stops 3 residues before the CDR3 end, and the germline J gene provides the missing end. The V call is TRBV19, the J call TRBJ2-3; TRBD2 might be the D (6 bases). CDR1 LNHDA and CDR2 SQIVND come from the germline V gene (reference sequence). The CDR3 contains 15 residues. Incomplete CDR3 DNA: TGTGCCAGTAGTATAGACCGGGGAGGATTACAGCCG. It codes for CASSIDRGGLQP. The full CDR3 is CASSIDRGGLQPQYF.